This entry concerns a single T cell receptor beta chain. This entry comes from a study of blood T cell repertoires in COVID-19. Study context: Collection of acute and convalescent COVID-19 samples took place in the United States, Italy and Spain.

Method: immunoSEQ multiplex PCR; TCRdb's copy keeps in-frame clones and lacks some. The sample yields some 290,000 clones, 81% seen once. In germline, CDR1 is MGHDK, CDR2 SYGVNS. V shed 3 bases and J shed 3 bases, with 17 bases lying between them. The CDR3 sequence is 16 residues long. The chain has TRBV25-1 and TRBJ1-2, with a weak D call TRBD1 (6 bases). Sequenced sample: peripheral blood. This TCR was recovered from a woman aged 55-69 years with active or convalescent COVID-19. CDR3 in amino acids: CASSDPQGFGYYGYTF. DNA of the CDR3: TGTGCCAGCAGTGACCCACAGGGTTTCGGCTACTATGGCTACACCTTC.